One and the same sample provided the 2 T cell receptor beta chains below, sequenced in a study of cytomegalovirus exposure and HLA in healthy donors. The PCR employed 60 Vbeta primers together with 13 Jbeta primers. This table comes from immunoSEQ multiplex PCR, and its TCRdb copy is limited to in-frame clones, with some not included. In the table there are some 150,000 clones, over 75% of which are singletons. Sequenced sample: PBMCs. Receptor source: a woman aged 25 to 45 in good health and CMV-seronegative.

This clone has only a few counts. This rearrangement joins TRBV5-1 to TRBJ2-7, with a possible D match to TRBD2 (7 bases). The CDR3 extends over 14 amino acids. The V end lost 0 bases, the J end lost 2 bases, and 9 bases lay between the germline ends. Germline V gene sequence: CDR1 SGHRS, CDR2 YFSETQ. CDR3: CASSLAGGPYEQYF. DNA for the CDR3: TGCGCCAGCAGCTTGGCGGGGGGCCCCTACGAGCAGTACTTC.

The chain combines TRBV30 with TRBJ1-1; D is unresolved. V shed 6 bases and J shed 8 bases, with 16 bases lying between them. The CDR3 extends over 12 amino acids. Germline V CDR1 and CDR2: GTSNPN, SVGIG (reference sequence). Here the CDR3 reads CACHSGRAEAFF. The DNA for the CDR3 is TGTGCCTGTCACAGCGGACGGGCGGAAGCTTTCTTT.